The clone carrying this TCR beta chain was recorded only once. The data were obtained in a study of blood T cell repertoires in COVID-19. Cohort placement rested on clinical history that participants reported themselves. Sequencing used immunoSEQ multiplex PCR; TCRdb keeps in-frame clones, though not all of them. Here the sample spans approximately 400,000 clones, more than 75% being singletons. V was pared by 6 bases and J by 4 bases, with 16 bases between. The CDR3 length is 16 residues. CDR1 and CDR2 (germline): MNHEY, SMNVEV (reference sequence). The chain combines TRBV27 with TRBJ1-6; weak D call: TRBD1 (5 bases). The specimen was PBMCs or T cells enriched from blood (not recorded which). This receptor was identified in a woman aged 18-30 years who had recovered from COVID-19. For the CDR3, the DNA is TGTGCCAGCAGATCTACCCAGGGTCCGTATAATTCACCCCTCCACTTT. Translation gives CASRSTQGPYNSPLHF.